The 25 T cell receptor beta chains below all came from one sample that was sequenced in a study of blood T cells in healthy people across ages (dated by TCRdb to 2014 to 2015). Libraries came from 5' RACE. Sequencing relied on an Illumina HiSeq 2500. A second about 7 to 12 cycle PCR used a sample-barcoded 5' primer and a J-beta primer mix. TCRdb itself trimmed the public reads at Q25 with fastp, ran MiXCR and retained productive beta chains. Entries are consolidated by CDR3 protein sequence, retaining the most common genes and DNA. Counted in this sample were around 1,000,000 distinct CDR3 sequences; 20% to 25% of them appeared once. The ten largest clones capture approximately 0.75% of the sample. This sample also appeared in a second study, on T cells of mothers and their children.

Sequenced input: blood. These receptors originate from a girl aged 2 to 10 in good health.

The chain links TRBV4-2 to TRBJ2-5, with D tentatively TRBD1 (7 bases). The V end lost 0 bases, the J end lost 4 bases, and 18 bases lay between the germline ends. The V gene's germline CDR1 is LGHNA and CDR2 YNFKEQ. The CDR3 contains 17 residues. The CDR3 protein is CASSQESFGGGAETQYF. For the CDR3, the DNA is TGTGCCAGCAGCCAAGAGTCCTTTGGAGGGGGCGCAGAGACCCAGTACTTC.

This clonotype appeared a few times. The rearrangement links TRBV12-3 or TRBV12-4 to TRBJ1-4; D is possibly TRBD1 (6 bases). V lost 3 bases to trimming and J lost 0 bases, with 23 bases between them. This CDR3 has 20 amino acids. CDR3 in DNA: TGTGCCAGCAGTTTTGACAAAGGGGGACTGAGACCTTCAACTAATGAAAAACTGTTTTTT. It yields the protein CASSFDKGGLRPSTNEKLFF.

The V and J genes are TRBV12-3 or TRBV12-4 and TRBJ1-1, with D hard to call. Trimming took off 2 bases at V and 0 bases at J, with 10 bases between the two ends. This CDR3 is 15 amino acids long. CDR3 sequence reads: CASSLLGNMNTEAFF. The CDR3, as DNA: TGTGCCAGCAGTTTATTGGGTAACATGAACACTGAAGCTTTCTTT.

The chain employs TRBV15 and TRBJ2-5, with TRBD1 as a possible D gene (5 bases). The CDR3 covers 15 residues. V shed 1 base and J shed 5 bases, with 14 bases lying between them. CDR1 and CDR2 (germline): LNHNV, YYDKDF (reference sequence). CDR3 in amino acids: CATSRGSGPIETQYF. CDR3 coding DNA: TGTGCCACCAGCAGAGGATCAGGGCCAATTGAGACCCAGTACTTC. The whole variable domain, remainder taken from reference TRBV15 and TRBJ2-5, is DAMVIQNPRYQVTQFGKPVTLSCSQTLNHNVMYWYQQKSSQAPKLLFHYYDKDFNNEADTPDNFQSRRPNTSFCFLDIRSPGLGDTAMYLCATSRGSGPIETQYFGPGTRLLVL.

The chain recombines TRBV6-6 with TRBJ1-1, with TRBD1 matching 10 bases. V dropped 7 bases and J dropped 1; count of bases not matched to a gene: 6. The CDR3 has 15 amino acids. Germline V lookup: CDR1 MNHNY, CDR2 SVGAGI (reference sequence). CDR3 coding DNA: TGTGCCAGCAAGACAGGGGGCGGAGAGAACACTGAAGCTTTCTTT. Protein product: CASKTGGGENTEAFF.

DNA for the CDR3: TGTGCCAGCGTAGGAACAACTAACTATGGCTACACCTTC. It specifies CASVGTTNYGYTF. The chain carries TRBV2 and TRBJ1-2; D remains unclear. Germline V gene data show CDR1 as SNHLY and CDR2 as FYNNEI. Trimming took off 8 bases at V and 0 bases at J, with 10 bases between the two ends. This CDR3 region has 13 residues.

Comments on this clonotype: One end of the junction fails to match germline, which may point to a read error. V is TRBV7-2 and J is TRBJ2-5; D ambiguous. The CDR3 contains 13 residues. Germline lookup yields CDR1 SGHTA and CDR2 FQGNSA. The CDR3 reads CVSSRGVEETQYF. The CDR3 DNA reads TGTGTCAGCAGCCGAGGTGTAGAAGAGACCCAGTACTTC.

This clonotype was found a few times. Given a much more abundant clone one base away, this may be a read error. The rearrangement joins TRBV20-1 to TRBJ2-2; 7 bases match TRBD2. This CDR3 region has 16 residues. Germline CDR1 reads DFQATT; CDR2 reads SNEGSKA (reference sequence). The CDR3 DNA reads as TGCAGTGCTGGAGATCGGGTAGCGGGTCTCACCGGGGAGCTGTTTTTT. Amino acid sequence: CSAGDRVAGLTGELFF.

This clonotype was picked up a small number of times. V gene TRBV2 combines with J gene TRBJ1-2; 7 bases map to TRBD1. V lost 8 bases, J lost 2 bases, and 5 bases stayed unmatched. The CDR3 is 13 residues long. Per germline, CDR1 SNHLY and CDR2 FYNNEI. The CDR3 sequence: CASDRELNYGYTF. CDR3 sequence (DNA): TGTGCCAGCGACAGGGAGCTCAACTATGGCTACACCTTC.

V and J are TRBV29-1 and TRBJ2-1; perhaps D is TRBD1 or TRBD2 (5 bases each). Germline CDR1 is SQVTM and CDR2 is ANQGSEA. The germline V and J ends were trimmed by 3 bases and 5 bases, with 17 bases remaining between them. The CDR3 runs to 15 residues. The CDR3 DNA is TGCAGCGTTGACGGGACGAACGGGGTTAACAATGAGCAGTTCTTC. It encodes CSVDGTNGVNNEQFF.

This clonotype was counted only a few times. This CDR3 is CASSLVTRGETATNEKLFF. The CDR3 region has the DNA TGCGCCAGCAGCCTCGTGACCCGGGGGGAGACTGCAACTAATGAAAAACTGTTTTTT. This chain links TRBV4-1 with TRBJ1-4, with D maybe TRBD1 (5 bases). In germline, CDR1 is MGHRA, CDR2 YSYEKL. This CDR3 contains 19 residues. Trimming took 4 bases from V and 0 from J, leaving 21 bases between them.

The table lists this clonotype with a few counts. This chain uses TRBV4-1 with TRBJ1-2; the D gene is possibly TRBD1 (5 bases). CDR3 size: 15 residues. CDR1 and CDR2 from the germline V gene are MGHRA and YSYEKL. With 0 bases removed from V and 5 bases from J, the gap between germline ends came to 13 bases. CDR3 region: CASSQDSAGNYGYTF. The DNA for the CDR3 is TGCGCCAGCAGCCAAGATTCGGCAGGGAATTATGGCTACACCTTC.

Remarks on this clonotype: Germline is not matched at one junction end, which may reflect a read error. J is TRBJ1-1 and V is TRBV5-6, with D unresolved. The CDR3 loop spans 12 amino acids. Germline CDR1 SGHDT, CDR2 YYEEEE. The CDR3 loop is CASSLGNTKAFF. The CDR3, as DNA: TGTGCCAGCAGCTTGGGTAACACTAAAGCTTTCTTT.

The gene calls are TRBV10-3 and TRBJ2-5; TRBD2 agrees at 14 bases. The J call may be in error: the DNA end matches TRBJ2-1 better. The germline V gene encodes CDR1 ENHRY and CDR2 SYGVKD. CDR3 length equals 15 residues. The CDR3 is CAISAGTSGGDEQFF. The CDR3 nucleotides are TGTGCCATCAGTGCTGGGACTAGCGGGGGCGATGAGCAGTTCTTC.

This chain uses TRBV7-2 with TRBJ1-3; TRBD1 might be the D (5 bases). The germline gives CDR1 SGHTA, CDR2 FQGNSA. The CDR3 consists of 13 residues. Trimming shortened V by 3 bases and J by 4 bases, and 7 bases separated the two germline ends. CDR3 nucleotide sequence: TGTGCCAGCAGCTTCCCAGGGGGAAACACCATATATTTT. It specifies CASSFPGGNTIYF.

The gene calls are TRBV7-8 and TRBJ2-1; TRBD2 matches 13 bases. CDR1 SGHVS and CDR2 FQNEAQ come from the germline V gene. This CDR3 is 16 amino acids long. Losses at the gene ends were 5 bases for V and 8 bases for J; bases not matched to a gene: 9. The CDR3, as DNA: TGTGCCAGCAGCGGCCCCGGGACTAGCGGGACTCATGAGCAGTTCTTC. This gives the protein CASSGPGTSGTHEQFF.

The CDR3 protein is CNIGPETQYF. DNA of the CDR3: TGCAACATTGGGCCGGAGACCCAGTACTTC. V gene TRBV29-1 combines with J gene TRBJ2-1; D uncertain. The DNA end lines up better with TRBJ2-5; the J call may be wrong. The CDR3 has 10 amino acids. CDR1 SQVTM and CDR2 ANQGSEA come from the germline V gene.

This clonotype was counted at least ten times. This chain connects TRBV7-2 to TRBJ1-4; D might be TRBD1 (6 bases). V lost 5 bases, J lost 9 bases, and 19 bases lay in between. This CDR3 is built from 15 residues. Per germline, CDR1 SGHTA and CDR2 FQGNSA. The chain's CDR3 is CASSLRTAGRQKLFF. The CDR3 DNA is TGTGCCAGCAGCCTAAGGACAGCCGGTCGTCAAAAACTGTTTTTT.

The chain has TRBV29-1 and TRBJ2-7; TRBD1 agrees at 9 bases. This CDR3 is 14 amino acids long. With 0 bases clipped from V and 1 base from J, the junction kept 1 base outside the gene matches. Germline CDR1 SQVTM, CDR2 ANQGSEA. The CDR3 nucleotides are TGCAGCGTTGAAGATGACAGGGGGTCCTACGAGCAGTACTTC. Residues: CSVEDDRGSYEQYF.

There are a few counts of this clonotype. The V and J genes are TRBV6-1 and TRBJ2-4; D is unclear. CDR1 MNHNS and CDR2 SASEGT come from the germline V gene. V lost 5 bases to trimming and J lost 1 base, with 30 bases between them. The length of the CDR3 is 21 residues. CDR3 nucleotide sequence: TGTGCCAGCAGTCCGATTCTTTCGGGTTCTGATTCCCACCCGGCCAAAAACATTCAGTACTTC. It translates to CASSPILSGSDSHPAKNIQYF.

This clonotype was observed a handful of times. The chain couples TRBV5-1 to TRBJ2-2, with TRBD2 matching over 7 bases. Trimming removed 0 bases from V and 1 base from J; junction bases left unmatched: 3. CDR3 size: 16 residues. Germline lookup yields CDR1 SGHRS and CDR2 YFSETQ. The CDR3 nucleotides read TGCGCCAGCAGCTTGGAGGCTAGCGGGAACACCGGGGAGCTGTTTTTT. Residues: CASSLEASGNTGELFF. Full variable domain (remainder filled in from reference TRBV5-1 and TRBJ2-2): KAGVTQTPRYLIKTRGQQVTLSCSPISGHRSVSWYQQTPGQGLQFLFEYFSETQRNKGNFPGRFSGRQFSNSRSEMNVSTLELGDSALYLCASSLEASGNTGELFFGEGSRLTVL.

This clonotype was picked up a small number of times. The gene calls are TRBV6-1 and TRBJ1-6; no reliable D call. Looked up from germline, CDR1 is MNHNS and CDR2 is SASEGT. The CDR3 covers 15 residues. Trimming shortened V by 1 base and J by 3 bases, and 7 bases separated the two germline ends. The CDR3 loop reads CASSEDPVYNSPLHF. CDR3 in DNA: TGTGCCAGCAGTGAAGACCCTGTCTATAATTCACCCCTCCACTTT.

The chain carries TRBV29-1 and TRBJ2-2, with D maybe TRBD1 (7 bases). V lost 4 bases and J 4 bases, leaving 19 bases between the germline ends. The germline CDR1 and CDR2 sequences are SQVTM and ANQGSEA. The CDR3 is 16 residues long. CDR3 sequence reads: CSVGKAGQSLTGELFF. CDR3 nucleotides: TGCAGCGTTGGAAAGGCGGGACAGTCCCTCACCGGGGAGCTGTTTTTT.

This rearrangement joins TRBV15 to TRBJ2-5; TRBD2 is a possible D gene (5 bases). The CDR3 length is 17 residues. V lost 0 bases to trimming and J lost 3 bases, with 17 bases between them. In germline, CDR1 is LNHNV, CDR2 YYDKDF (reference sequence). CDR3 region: CATSRDTLDLGEETQYF. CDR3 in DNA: TGTGCCACCAGCAGAGACACTCTGGACTTGGGCGAAGAGACCCAGTACTTC. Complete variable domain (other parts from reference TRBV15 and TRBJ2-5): DAMVIQNPRYQVTQFGKPVTLSCSQTLNHNVMYWYQQKSSQAPKLLFHYYDKDFNNEADTPDNFQSRRPNTSFCFLDIRSPGLGDTAMYLCATSRDTLDLGEETQYFGPGTRLLVL.

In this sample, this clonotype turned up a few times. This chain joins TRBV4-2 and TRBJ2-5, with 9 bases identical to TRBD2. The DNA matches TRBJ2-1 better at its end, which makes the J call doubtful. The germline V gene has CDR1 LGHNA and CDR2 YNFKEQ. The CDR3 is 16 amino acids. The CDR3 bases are TGTGCCAGCAGCCAAGATCAGGTTAGCGGGGGAAATGAGCAGTTCTTC. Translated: CASSQDQVSGGNEQFF.